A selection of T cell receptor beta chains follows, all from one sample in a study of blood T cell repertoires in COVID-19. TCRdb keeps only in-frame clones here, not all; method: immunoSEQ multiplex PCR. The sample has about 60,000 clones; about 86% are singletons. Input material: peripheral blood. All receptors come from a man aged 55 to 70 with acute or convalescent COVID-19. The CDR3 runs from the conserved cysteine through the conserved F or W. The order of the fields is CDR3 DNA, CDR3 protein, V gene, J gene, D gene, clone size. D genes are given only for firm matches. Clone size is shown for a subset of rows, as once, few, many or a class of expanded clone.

DNA: TGTGCCAGCAGCTTAAGCGGGGTCCCGGCATACGCTGAGCAGTTCTTC; CDR3: CASSLSGVPAYAEQFF; V: TRBV7-3; J: TRBJ2-1; D: .; size: .
DNA: TGTGCCTGGAGTTCGGGGGGGCAGAAAAAAGAGACCCAGTACTTC; CDR3: CAWSSGGQKKETQYF; V: TRBV30; J: TRBJ2-5; D: TRBD2; size: .
DNA: TGTGCCAGCAGTTACGGGGCCGAGGCTGCCCTCCACTTT; CDR3: CASSYGAEAALHF; V: TRBV6-2/TRBV6-3; J: TRBJ1-6; D: .; size: .
DNA: TGTGCCAGCAGCGTAGAGGAGGCCTACGAGCAGTACTTC; CDR3: CASSVEEAYEQYF; V: TRBV9; J: TRBJ2-7; D: .; size: .
DNA: TGTGCCAGCAGTTCGACTCAGGGGAATGGCTACACCTTC; CDR3: CASSSTQGNGYTF; V: TRBV6-6; J: TRBJ1-2; D: .; size: .
DNA: TGCGCCAGCAGCCTGGGGACAGGGCTCTATGGCTACACCTTC; CDR3: CASSLGTGLYGYTF; V: TRBV5-1; J: TRBJ1-2; D: TRBD1; size: once
DNA: TGCGCCAGCAGCCCGTTGGGACAGAACTATGGCTACACCTTC; CDR3: CASSPLGQNYGYTF; V: TRBV5-1; J: TRBJ1-2; D: TRBD1; size: once
DNA: TGTGCCAGCAGCCCTGGGCCCCTCGGAGAGACCCAGTACTTC; CDR3: CASSPGPLGETQYF; V: TRBV16; J: TRBJ2-5; D: .; size: .
DNA: TGTGCCAGCTCACCATATCGTAGGGACAGGGGGAATTTGAACACTGAAGCTTTCTTT; CDR3: CASSPYRRDRGNLNTEAFF; V: TRBV18; J: TRBJ1-1; D: TRBD1; size: .
DNA: TGTGCCAGTAGTATAGGGGCCAGTAGAGATGAGCAGTTCTTC; CDR3: CASSIGASRDEQFF; V: TRBV19; J: TRBJ2-1; D: .; size: once
DNA: TGTGCCATCAGTGAGTCGGGCACAGGGAATGAGCAGTTCTTC; CDR3: CAISESGTGNEQFF; V: TRBV10-3; J: TRBJ2-1; D: .; size: .
DNA: TGTGCCATCAGGTGGCAGGGGGGTTCACCCCTCCACTTT; CDR3: CAIRWQGGSPLHF; V: TRBV10-3; J: TRBJ1-6; D: TRBD1; size: .
DNA: TGTGCCAGCAGTTACTCGCAAGGACTGGGGAACGAGCAGTACTTC; CDR3: CASSYSQGLGNEQYF; V: TRBV6-5; J: TRBJ2-7; D: .; size: .
DNA: TGTGCCTGGAGTGTACGACTAGCGGGAGGGTGGGTGTACTTC; CDR3: CAWSVRLAGGWVYF; V: TRBV30; J: TRBJ2-7; D: TRBD2; size: .
DNA: TGTGCCAGCAGTTTATTCGGGACAGGGGGGTCACCCCTCCACTTT; CDR3: CASSLFGTGGSPLHF; V: TRBV27; J: TRBJ1-6; D: TRBD1; size: .
DNA: TGTGCCAGCAGGGCTTGGAACACTGAAGCTTTCTTT; CDR3: CASRAWNTEAFF; V: TRBV28; J: TRBJ1-1; D: .; size: once
DNA: TGTGCCAGCAGCTTGGAGGTGAACACTGAAGCTTTCTTT; CDR3: CASSLEVNTEAFF; V: TRBV7-9; J: TRBJ1-1; D: .; size: .
DNA: TGTGCCAGCAGTCCCCTAAGACTAGCGGTAGCCAAAAACATTCAGTACTTC; CDR3: CASSPLRLAVAKNIQYF; V: TRBV28; J: TRBJ2-4; D: TRBD2; size: .
DNA: TGTGCCAGCATCGACAGGGTCCCCAACTATGGCTACACCTTC; CDR3: CASIDRVPNYGYTF; V: TRBV2; J: TRBJ1-2; D: TRBD1; size: .
DNA: TGTGCCAGCAGTGAATTAGGGGGAGGGCCGAATGAGCAGTTCTTC; CDR3: CASSELGGGPNEQFF; V: TRBV6-1; J: TRBJ2-1; D: .; size: .
DNA: TGTGCCAGCAGCGTAGGTCACAACAATGAGCAGTTCTTC; CDR3: CASSVGHNNEQFF; V: TRBV9; J: TRBJ2-1; D: .; size: .
DNA: TGTGCCGGGACCGACACCGTAAGGGAGCAGTACTTC; CDR3: CAGTDTVREQYF; V: TRBV30; J: TRBJ2-7; D: .; size: .